These 31 T cell receptor beta chains share one sample of origin, sequenced in a study of blood T cells in healthy people across ages. Sample-barcoded 5' priming and a J-beta primer mix drove a second PCR of roughly 6 to 12 cycles. TCRdb used MiXCR to reprocess the 5' RACE reads, holding one entry per CDR3 protein. The repertoire holds hundreds of thousands of distinct CDR3 sequences, 20% to 25% seen once, with 9.4% in the top ten. These data are also associated with another study on T cells of mothers and their children.

Sequencing was performed on blood. These receptors were collected from a boy aged 5 to 17 in good health.

CDR3 loop: CASSHFDREYEQYF. The CDR3 region has the DNA TGTGCCAGCAGCCATTTCGACAGAGAATACGAGCAGTACTTC. This sequence joins TRBV3-1 and TRBJ2-7, with D maybe TRBD1 (5 bases). CDR3 size: 14 residues. Trimming shortened V by 3 bases and J by 4 bases, and 13 bases separated the two germline ends. Germline loops: CDR1 LGHDT, CDR2 YNNKEL (reference sequence).

The chain couples TRBV7-2 to TRBJ2-5; the D gene is possibly TRBD1 (5 bases). Between the trimmed V and J ends, which lost 0 bases and 3 bases, there was a span of 8 bases. CDR1 SGHTA and CDR2 FQGNSA come from the germline V gene. The CDR3 covers 14 residues. This chain's CDR3 is CASSLAGPKETQYF. The DNA for the CDR3 is TGTGCCAGCAGCTTAGCGGGGCCAAAAGAGACCCAGTACTTC.

The chain links TRBV7-9 to TRBJ2-7; weak D call: TRBD1 (6 bases). The CDR3 sequence is 13 residues long. Trimming shortened V by 3 bases and J by 5 bases, and 11 bases separated the two germline ends. The V gene's germline CDR1 is SEHNR and CDR2 FQNEAQ (reference sequence). The CDR3 is CASSFRGFNEQYF. DNA for the CDR3: TGTGCCAGCAGCTTTAGGGGGTTCAACGAGCAGTACTTC.

This chain uses TRBV29-1 with TRBJ2-5; weak D call: TRBD2 (7 bases). Germline loops: CDR1 SQVTM, CDR2 ANQGSEA. This CDR3 comprises 13 residues. Trimming removed 3 bases at V and 5 bases at J, with 13 bases between. This chain's CDR3 is CSVDEGGGETQYF. For the CDR3, the DNA is TGCAGCGTTGATGAGGGGGGAGGGGAGACCCAGTACTTC.

There are a few counts of this clonotype. V usage is TRBV9 and J usage is TRBJ2-3, with 8 bases aligning to TRBD2. Germline loops: CDR1 SGDLS, CDR2 YYNGEE. Losses at the gene ends were 7 bases for V and 0 bases for J; bases not matched to a gene: 7. The CDR3 covers 15 residues. The CDR3 region is CASAVGLGSTDTQYF. In nucleotides, the CDR3 is TGTGCCAGCGCGGTGGGACTAGGGAGCACAGATACGCAGTATTTT.

This rearrangement joins TRBV4-1 to TRBJ2-5, with 10 bases fitting TRBD1. Trimming removed 4 bases from V and 5 bases from J; junction bases left unmatched: 10. CDR3 length equals 16 residues. The germline CDR1 and CDR2 sequences are MGHRA and YSYEKL. The DNA for the CDR3 is TGCGCCAGCAGCCGCACGGGACAGGGGAGTAAGGAGACCCAGTACTTC. Translation gives CASSRTGQGSKETQYF.

The chain uses TRBV7-2 and TRBJ2-3, with 10 bases that match TRBD2. V trimming: 1 base; J trimming: 4 bases; junction bases outside the gene matches: 8. The CDR3 totals 17 residues. Germline V gene lookup returns CDR1 SGHTA and CDR2 FQGNSA. CDR3 sequence reads: CASSLDRLAGDPDTQYF. The CDR3, as DNA: TGTGCCAGCAGCTTAGATCGCCTAGCGGGGGATCCAGATACGCAGTATTTT.

The chain uses TRBV5-1 and TRBJ2-4, with TRBD1 matching 9 bases. This CDR3 has 12 residues. Trimming cost V 4 bases and J 13 bases; bases outside gene matches: 6. Germline V gene sequence: CDR1 SGHRS, CDR2 YFSETQ. CDR3 bases: TGCGCCAGCAGCACCACAGGGGGCGGACAGTACTTC. Amino acid sequence: CASSTTGGGQYF. Full variable domain (outside the CDR3, taken from reference TRBV5-1 and TRBJ2-4): KAGVTQTPRYLIKTRGQQVTLSCSPISGHRSVSWYQQTPGQGLQFLFEYFSETQRNKGNFPGRFSGRQFSNSRSEMNVSTLELGDSALYLCASSTTGGGQYFGAGTRLSVL.

The chain links TRBV27 to TRBJ2-1; tentative D call: TRBD2 (5 bases). The DNA end is a closer match to TRBJ2-7, so the J assignment may be wrong. CDR3 length equals 12 residues. Looked up from germline, CDR1 is MNHEY and CDR2 is SMNVEV (reference sequence). The CDR3 sequence: CASKGENREQYF. The CDR3, as DNA: TGTGCCAGCAAGGGAGAAAACCGCGAGCAGTACTTC.

This clonotype occurred a few times. This chain connects TRBV5-1 to TRBJ2-5, with D perhaps TRBD1 (5 bases). The germline V gene has CDR1 SGHRS and CDR2 YFSETQ. Trimming shortened V by 4 bases and J by 2 bases, and 15 bases separated the two germline ends. The CDR3 contains 15 residues. The CDR3 bases are TGCGCCAGCAGCCTCGAGCCTGGGGCTCAAGAGACCCAGTACTTC. This sequence encodes CASSLEPGAQETQYF.

The rearrangement links TRBV4-1 to TRBJ2-5, with TRBD2 identical over 11 bases. The V gene's germline CDR1 is MGHRA and CDR2 YSYEKL. CDR3 length: 18 residues. The V segment lost 4 bases and the J segment 4 bases; nucleotides outside the gene matches: 14. This CDR3 reads CASSPPARLAGTLETQYF. In nucleotides, the CDR3 is TGCGCCAGCAGCCCCCCCGCCCGACTAGCGGGAACGCTAGAGACCCAGTACTTC.

The rearrangement links TRBV20-1 to TRBJ1-1, with D unresolved. Germline CDR1 is DFQATT and CDR2 is SNEGSKA (reference sequence). The CDR3 runs to 15 residues. V was clipped by 6 bases and J by 1 base, with 18 bases between them. CDR3 sequence reads: CSALPNDTPNTEAFF. In nucleotides, the CDR3 is TGCAGTGCCCTACCCAACGACACGCCGAACACTGAAGCTTTCTTT.

This clonotype was detected a few times. The rearrangement links TRBV4-1 to TRBJ2-5, with 7 bases fitting TRBD2. The CDR3 contains 15 residues. The trim removed 1 base at V and 2 bases at J, leaving 4 bases unmatched. The germline V gene has CDR1 MGHRA and CDR2 YSYEKL. The CDR3 here is CASSQVGGWQETQYF. The CDR3 DNA follows: TGCGCCAGCAGCCAAGTCGGGGGGTGGCAAGAGACCCAGTACTTC.

About this clonotype itself: Sequence at one end of the junction differs from germline and may be a read error. J is TRBJ2-1 and V is TRBV2, with 9 positions matching TRBD2. The CDR3 has 13 amino acids. The germline V gene encodes CDR1 SNHLY and CDR2 FYNNEI. CDR3 in amino acids: CASSEQRGVSAYF. The CDR3 nucleotides read TGTGCCAGCAGTGAGCAGCGGGGGGTTTCGGCGTACTTC. Drawing the rest from reference TRBV2 and TRBJ2-1, the complete variable domain is EPEVTQTPSHQVTQMGQEVILRCVPISNHLYFYWYRQILGQKVEFLVSFYNNEISEKSEIFDDQFSVERPDGSNFTLKIRSTKLEDSAMYFCASSEQRGVSAYFGPGTRLTVL.

This sequence joins TRBV4-2 and TRBJ2-1; 10 nucleotides agree with TRBD2. V trimming: 0 bases; J trimming: 7 bases; junction bases outside the gene matches: 9. CDR3 length: 17 residues. Germline V gene sequence: CDR1 LGHNA, CDR2 YNFKEQ. The CDR3: CASSQEEGAGGQNEQFF. Here the CDR3 DNA reads TGTGCCAGCAGCCAAGAGGAAGGAGCGGGAGGGCAAAATGAGCAGTTCTTC.

The rearrangement uses TRBV28 and TRBJ1-2, with 7 nucleotides matching TRBD1. With 4 bases clipped from V and 5 bases from J, the junction kept 10 bases outside the gene matches. The V gene's germline CDR1 is MDHEN and CDR2 SYDVKM. This CDR3 comprises 15 residues. DNA of the CDR3: TGTGCCAGCAGTTCCGGACAGGTGGGATTTTATGGCTACACCTTC. Protein: CASSSGQVGFYGYTF.

The chain recombines TRBV7-3 with TRBJ2-3; TRBD2 is a possible D gene (6 bases). V was clipped by 2 bases and J by 6 bases, with 9 bases between them. Per the germline V gene, CDR1 is SGHTA and CDR2 is FQGTGA. The CDR3 loop spans 13 amino acids. As DNA, the CDR3 is TGTGCCAGCAGCTTAGGTCGGGAGGATACGCAGTATTTT. Its protein is CASSLGREDTQYF.

This clonotype turned up a few times. V usage is TRBV29-1 and J usage is TRBJ2-4, with TRBD2 as a possible D gene (5 bases). Germline CDR1 SQVTM, CDR2 ANQGSEA. This CDR3 contains 13 residues. The ends were cut back, 3 bases at V and 1 base at J, with 7 bases in the middle. The DNA of the CDR3 is TGCAGCGTTGATGGGGAGGCCAAAAACATTCAGTACTTC. Amino acids: CSVDGEAKNIQYF.

The V call is TRBV6-1, the J call TRBJ1-1; D gene uncertain. This CDR3 region has 15 residues. The V gene lost 1 base and the J gene lost 4 bases, with 13 bases spanning the gap. CDR1 is MNHNS and CDR2 is SASEGT in the germline V gene. The CDR3 reads CASSEVPGDLTEAFF. In DNA, the CDR3 is TGTGCCAGCAGTGAAGTCCCAGGAGACCTCACTGAAGCTTTCTTT.

The chain joins TRBV27 to TRBJ2-1; D is possibly TRBD2 (5 bases). The CDR3 contains 12 residues. Looked up from germline, CDR1 is MNHEY and CDR2 is SMNVEV (reference sequence). Trimming stripped 7 bases from V and 7 bases from J, with 11 bases between. The DNA for the CDR3 is TGTGCCAGCAAAGGGCGGGTGAATGAGCAGTTCTTC. Translated: CASKGRVNEQFF.

This clonotype was observed a few times. The genes are TRBV12-3 or TRBV12-4 and TRBJ2-3, with D possibly matching TRBD1 (7 bases). The CDR3 has 15 residues. Trimming stripped 6 bases from V and 3 bases from J, with 16 bases between. CDR3 nucleotides: TGTGCCAGCAGGTTTAGGGACAGCGGGACAGATACGCAGTATTTT. Its protein is CASRFRDSGTDTQYF.

The V and J genes are TRBV29-1 and TRBJ2-6; 7 nucleotides agree with TRBD2. CDR1 is SQVTM and CDR2 is ANQGSEA in the germline V gene. V trimming: 1 base; J trimming: 2 bases; junction bases outside the gene matches: 5. The CDR3 sequence is 16 residues long. As DNA, the CDR3 is TGCAGCGTTGAAGGGATGGGGGGGGCTGGGGCCAACGTCCTGACTTTC. This encodes CSVEGMGGAGANVLTF. The whole variable domain, remainder taken from reference TRBV29-1 and TRBJ2-6, is SAVISQKPSRDICQRGTSLTIQCQVDSQVTMMFWYRQQPGQSLTLIATANQGSEATYESGFVIDKFPISRPNLTFSTLTVSNMSPEDSSIYLCSVEGMGGAGANVLTFGAGSRLTVL.

The chain has TRBV4-1 and TRBJ2-5; perhaps TRBD1 as D (5 bases). The J call is doubtful: the DNA matches TRBJ2-7 better. Germline V gene lookup returns CDR1 MGHRA and CDR2 YSYEKL. This CDR3 has 16 residues. The DNA of the CDR3 is TGCGCCAGCAGCCAAGACGAGGCCCAGGGCTCCTACGAGCAGTACTTC. This translates into CASSQDEAQGSYEQYF.

The chain links TRBV28 to TRBJ1-2; D not resolved. Germline V gene sequence: CDR1 MDHEN, CDR2 SYDVKM. The ends were cut back, 3 bases at V and 3 bases at J, with 11 bases in the middle. The CDR3 sequence is 14 residues long. The CDR3: CASSFTPGYYGYTF. The CDR3 nucleotides read TGTGCCAGCAGTTTTACGCCGGGGTACTATGGCTACACCTTC.

This sequence joins TRBV7-9 and TRBJ2-5, with D perhaps matching TRBD1 or TRBD2 (5 bases each). The germline CDR1 and CDR2 sequences are SEHNR and FQNEAQ (reference sequence). The V end lost 4 bases, the J end lost 4 bases, and 13 bases lay between the germline ends. There are 14 residues in the CDR3. DNA of the CDR3: TGTGCCAGCAGCTCCCAGAGGGGACCAGAGACCCAGTACTTC. Its translation is CASSSQRGPETQYF.

V usage is TRBV12-3 or TRBV12-4 and J usage is TRBJ2-7; 7 nucleotides line up with TRBD1. The CDR3 loop spans 14 amino acids. The J segment lost 7 bases and the V segment lost 6 bases, leaving 12 bases of the junction unmatched. The CDR3 region has the DNA TGTGCCAGCAGCGATTTTAAGGGGGCATTAGAGCAGTACTTC. This sequence encodes CASSDFKGALEQYF.

The table lists this clonotype with a few counts. The genes are TRBV15 and TRBJ2-1; 7 positions match TRBD1. V was clipped by 0 bases and J by 5 bases; unmatched bases: 4. CDR3 length equals 15 residues. From germline, CDR1 is LNHNV and CDR2 YYDKDF (reference sequence). CDR3 residues: CATSRDPGGHNEQFF. For the CDR3, the DNA is TGTGCCACCAGCAGAGATCCAGGGGGTCACAATGAGCAGTTCTTC.

This clonotype occurred a few times. V and J are TRBV12-3 or TRBV12-4 and TRBJ1-4; TRBD1 matches 10 bases. The V and J ends lost 5 bases and 8 bases, in that order; junction bases with no gene match: 5. This CDR3 comprises 14 residues. The CDR3 nucleotides read TGTGCCAGCAGTCCCGGGACAGGGGTCGAAAAACTGTTTTTT. Protein: CASSPGTGVEKLFF.

This clonotype has just a few counts. The chain combines TRBV28 with TRBJ2-7, with TRBD1 matching 8 bases. Germline CDR1 and CDR2: MDHEN and SYDVKM. The CDR3 consists of 15 residues. With V trimmed by 6 bases and J by 3 bases, 10 bases remained unmatched. As DNA, the CDR3 is TGTGCCAGCAGACAGCAGGGGGCGCGAGGCTACGAGCAGTACTTC. This gives the protein CASRQQGARGYEQYF.

The genes are TRBV6-1 and TRBJ2-1; D possibly corresponds to TRBD2 (5 bases). The V gene's germline CDR1 is MNHNS and CDR2 SASEGT. The CDR3 spans 15 residues. V was clipped by 10 bases and J by 0 bases, with 16 bases between them. CDR3 sequence (DNA): TGTGCCACCTTGTCGCCTAGCCTCTCCTACAATGAGCAGTTCTTC. It yields the protein CATLSPSLSYNEQFF.

The chain employs TRBV28 and TRBJ1-1; a weak D match, TRBD1 (6 bases). The CDR3 extends over 12 amino acids. Germline CDR1 and CDR2: MDHEN and SYDVKM. V lost 6 bases to trimming and J lost 5 bases, with 10 bases between them. CDR3 region: CASREGGTEAFF. The CDR3 nucleotides are TGTGCCAGCAGAGAGGGGGGGACTGAAGCTTTCTTT.